What follows are 21 T cell receptor beta chains derived from one specimen sequenced in a study of blood T cells in healthy people across ages. A J-beta primer mix and a sample-barcoded 5' primer were used in a second PCR of about 7 to 11 cycles. TCRdb passed the 5' RACE reads through MiXCR, listing each CDR3 protein once. Of 1.5 million to 1.9 million distinct CDR3 sequences in the sample, about 42% were seen once. Sample: blood. These receptors were collected from a woman between 18 and 29 years old in good health.

This chain joins TRBV20-1 and TRBJ1-1; 8 positions agree with TRBD1. CDR3 length: 13 residues. J was trimmed by 10 bases and V by 1 base; bases with no gene match: 8. Per the germline V gene, CDR1 is DFQATT and CDR2 is SNEGSKA (reference sequence). CDR3 sequence (DNA): TGCAGTGCTAGAGGAGGCAGGGGGCCCGTAGCTTTCTTT. This encodes CSARGGRGPVAFF.

To note about this clonotype: Given a much more abundant clone one base away, this may be a read error. The DNA of the CDR3 is TGCGCCGGCAGCCAAGATGGCCATAGCGGGGGGGAAACAGATACGCAGTATTTT. Translation: CAGSQDGHSGGETDTQYF. The chain couples TRBV4-3 to TRBJ2-3, with TRBD2 matching over 11 bases. Per germline, CDR1 LGHNA and CDR2 YSLEER. CDR3 length equals 18 residues.

This clonotype was detected a few times. DNA of the CDR3: TGTGCCAGCAGTTTTATCGAAGCAATCGTTGAGCCCCAGCATTTT. It translates to CASSFIEAIVEPQHF. The chain recombines TRBV12-3 or TRBV12-4 with TRBJ1-5; D is unclear. Between the trimmed V and J ends, which lost 3 bases and 8 bases, there was a span of 17 bases. The CDR3 is 15 amino acids.

The chain uses TRBV15 and TRBJ1-1, with unresolved D. CDR3 length equals 14 residues. Trimming took off 10 bases at V and 0 bases at J, with 15 bases between the two ends. Per germline, CDR1 LNHNV and CDR2 YYDKDF (reference sequence). The CDR3 loop reads CASSDSLMNTEAFF. In DNA, the CDR3 is TGTGCCAGCTCAGATTCACTCATGAACACTGAAGCTTTCTTT.

This sequence joins TRBV5-5 and TRBJ2-1, with D unclear. Germline loops: CDR1 SGHKS, CDR2 YYEKEE (reference sequence). V was pared by 0 bases and J by 12 bases, with 16 bases between. There are 14 residues in the CDR3. CDR3 in amino acids: CASSLAGKVAVQFF. The CDR3 DNA reads TGTGCCAGCAGCTTGGCCGGTAAGGTGGCGGTGCAGTTCTTC.

This clonotype was seen a handful of times. The rearrangement joins TRBV20-1 to TRBJ1-6; 7 bases map to TRBD1. The CDR3 has 15 amino acids. Germline CDR1 reads DFQATT; CDR2 reads SNEGSKA (reference sequence). The V gene end was trimmed by 3 bases and the J gene end by 8 bases; junction bases not matched to a gene: 10. CDR3 sequence (DNA): TGCAGTGCTAGGCCAGGGGGTAGCCTAGATTCACCCCTCCACTTT. Translated, it gives CSARPGGSLDSPLHF.

This clonotype occurred a few times. The chain couples TRBV7-2 to TRBJ2-7; D is possibly TRBD1 (6 bases). The length of the CDR3 is 15 residues. V was pared by 2 bases and J by 2 bases, with 13 bases between. Germline V gives CDR1 SGHTA, CDR2 FQGNSA. The DNA for the CDR3 is TGTGCCAGCAGCTTATATACAGGGTTCGCCTACGAGCAGTACTTC. This gives the protein CASSLYTGFAYEQYF.

V gene TRBV6-1 combines with J gene TRBJ2-1; 7 bases fit TRBD1. The CDR3 sequence is 15 residues long. Per germline, CDR1 MNHNS and CDR2 SASEGT. V was clipped by 6 bases and J by 0 bases; unmatched bases: 5. CDR3 loop: CASRQGWGSYNEQFF. For the CDR3, the DNA is TGTGCCAGCAGACAGGGGTGGGGCTCCTACAATGAGCAGTTCTTC.

This clonotype was seen more than once but under ten times. The V call is TRBV6-5, the J call TRBJ1-5; D is unresolved. Germline CDR1 MNHEY, CDR2 SVGAGI. V was cut by 7 bases and J by 5 bases, with 12 bases left in between. CDR3 size: 13 residues. The CDR3 DNA is TGTGCCAGCAAACGCGGGCGGGATCAGCCCCAGCATTTT. This sequence encodes CASKRGRDQPQHF.

The chain couples TRBV4-1 to TRBJ2-4, with a weak D call TRBD1 (5 bases). The CDR3 length is 13 residues. CDR1 is MGHRA and CDR2 is YSYEKL in the germline V gene. V shed 1 base and J shed 6 bases, with 7 bases lying between them. The CDR3 DNA sequence: TGCGCCAGCAGCCAAGTCCAGGGAAACATTCAGTACTTC. Its protein is CASSQVQGNIQYF.

In nucleotides, the CDR3 is TGTGCCAGCAGTTACACAGGGGAGGGCGAGCAGTACTTC. Its protein is CASSYTGEGEQYF. The rearrangement uses TRBV6-6 and TRBJ2-7, with D perhaps matching TRBD1 or TRBD2 (7 bases each). V dropped 2 bases and J dropped 6 bases, with 11 bases sitting between them. Germline V gives CDR1 MNHNY, CDR2 SVGAGI (reference sequence). This CDR3 comprises 13 residues.

The chain employs TRBV14 and TRBJ1-1; D gene unclear. The V end lost 1 base, the J end lost 2 bases, and 11 bases lay between the germline ends. CDR1 is SGHDN and CDR2 is FVKESK in the germline V gene. CDR3 length: 15 amino acids. The CDR3 coding sequence is TGTGCCAGCAGCCAAGCGAGGTTCCTTAACACTGAAGCTTTCTTT. The encoded protein is CASSQARFLNTEAFF.

This chain connects TRBV2 to TRBJ2-7; D is ambiguous. CDR3 length: 14 residues. Trimming shortened V by 2 bases and J by 7 bases, and 15 bases separated the two germline ends. CDR1 is SNHLY and CDR2 is FYNNEI in the germline V gene. The CDR3 nucleotides read TGTGCCAGCAGTGAATCTATCCGTTACAATGAGCAGTACTTC. Its protein product is CASSESIRYNEQYF.

This chain connects TRBV21-1 to TRBJ1-1; the table's D gene call, TRBD1, was not cross checked with the DNA. TRBV21-1 is annotated as a pseudogene. CDR3 length: 18 residues. The CDR3 sequence: CASSKYRTRGRNNTEAFF. The CDR3 nucleotides read TGTGCCAGCAGCAAATACCGGACCAGGGGGAGAAATAACACTGAAGCTTTCTTT.

This clonotype has a handful of counts. The rearrangement uses TRBV9 and TRBJ1-1; 9 positions match TRBD1. Trimming at V came to 7 bases and at J to 5 bases, leaving 9 bases not matched to a gene. Per the germline V gene, CDR1 is SGDLS and CDR2 is YYNGEE. The CDR3 loop spans 14 amino acids. The DNA of the CDR3 is TGTGCCAGCGCCCCGGAACAGGGGGCGACTGAAGCTTTCTTT. Translating gives CASAPEQGATEAFF.

This clonotype was detected only a few times. The chain employs TRBV29-1 and TRBJ2-5, with D perhaps TRBD1 (6 bases). Trimming cost V 2 bases and J 4 bases, with 11 bases left between them. This CDR3 has 13 residues. Germline lookup yields CDR1 SQVTM and CDR2 ANQGSEA. The CDR3 here is CSVETGRLETQYF. The CDR3 nucleotides are TGCAGCGTTGAAACAGGGCGGCTAGAGACCCAGTACTTC.

Ten or more counts support this clonotype. CDR3 nucleotide sequence: TGTGCCATCACCTCGGGGGAGGTGAACGAGCAGTACTTC. Its protein is CAITSGEVNEQYF. V gene TRBV10-3 combines with J gene TRBJ2-7; D perhaps matches TRBD2 (6 bases). Germline assignment: CDR1 ENHRY and CDR2 SYGVKD. CDR3 size: 13 residues. The ends were cut back, 7 bases at V and 5 bases at J, with 15 bases in the middle.

The V call is TRBV18, the J call TRBJ2-5; TRBD2 matches at 14 bases. The germline gives CDR1 KGHSH, CDR2 LQKENI. The CDR3 totals 17 residues. J was trimmed by 2 bases and V by 1 base; bases with no gene match: 3. CDR3 bases: TGTGCCAGCTCACCACGGACTAGCGGGAGGCAACAAGAGACCCAGTACTTC. Translation: CASSPRTSGRQQETQYF.

CDR3 region: CASSPLTGVQETQYF. The CDR3 DNA sequence: TGTGCCAGCAGCCCATTAACGGGAGTCCAAGAGACCCAGTACTTC. The genes are TRBV9 and TRBJ2-5, with TRBD2 as a possible D gene (6 bases). The V end lost 4 bases, the J end lost 1 base, and 14 bases lay between the germline ends. The germline gives CDR1 SGDLS, CDR2 YYNGEE. This CDR3 has 15 residues. Full variable domain (missing parts from reference TRBV9 and TRBJ2-5): DSGVTQTPKHLITATGQRVTLRCSPRSGDLSVYWYQQSLDQGLQFLIQYYNGEERAKGNILERFSAQQFPDLHSELNLSSLELGDSALYFCASSPLTGVQETQYFGPGTRLLVL.

This rearrangement joins TRBV7-8 to TRBJ2-1, with 7 bases aligning to TRBD2. V shed 5 bases and J 7 bases; nucleotides not matched to a gene: 11. The CDR3 is made up of 15 amino acids. From germline, CDR1 is SGHVS and CDR2 FQNEAQ. DNA of the CDR3: TGTGCCAGCAGCCTTCTAGTGGGAGGGCGGAATGAGCAGTTCTTC. Its protein product is CASSLLVGGRNEQFF.

The genes are TRBV11-2 and TRBJ2-7; D remains unclear. Matching the DNA end better, TRBJ2-4 makes the J call doubtful. This CDR3 region has 14 residues. CDR1 and CDR2 from the germline V gene are SGHAT and FQNNGV. CDR3 nucleotides: TGTGCCAGCAGCTTACTTCGTTTTCCAGACATTCAGTACTTC. Translated: CASSLLRFPDIQYF.